Listed here are 20 T cell receptor beta chains from one sample, sequenced in a study of blood T cell repertoires in COVID-19. Only in-frame clones appear in the TCRdb table, and some are missing; sequencing was by immunoSEQ multiplex PCR. Of about 72,000 clones in the sample, roughly 85% are singletons; the top ten hold roughly 8%. Sequenced input: peripheral blood. The receptor source for this set is a man between 25 and 39 years old with acute or convalescent COVID-19.

This clone was observed a single time. The rearrangement links TRBV9 to TRBJ2-1; no firm D call. CDR1 and CDR2 from the germline V gene are SGDLS and YYNGEE. The CDR3 is 14 amino acids. Trimming took 3 bases from V and 5 from J, leaving 12 bases between them. As DNA, the CDR3 is TGTGCCAGCAGCGCCCAATCCGCGAACAATGAGCAGTTCTTC. This translates into CASSAQSANNEQFF.

The chain links TRBV4-3 to TRBJ2-1, with TRBD1 matching 7 bases. The CDR3 runs 16 residues. Germline V gene data show CDR1 as LGHNA and CDR2 as YSLEER. Losses at the gene ends were 0 bases for V and 3 bases for J; bases not matched to a gene: 5. In DNA, the CDR3 is TGCGCCAGCAGCCAAGATCAAGGGGACAGCTACAATGAGCAGTTCTTC. This encodes CASSQDQGDSYNEQFF.

The chain links TRBV18 to TRBJ1-3; D may be TRBD1 (6 bases). V was trimmed by 3 bases and J by 0 bases, leaving 15 bases between them. CDR1 KGHSH and CDR2 LQKENI come from the germline V gene. The CDR3 has 17 residues. CDR3 DNA: TGTGCCAGCTCACCCAGAGAACAGGGCTACTCTGGAAACACCATATATTTT. It is translated as CASSPREQGYSGNTIYF.

The chain uses TRBV10-1 and TRBJ1-4, with a possible D match to TRBD1 (5 bases). CDR3 size: 13 residues. Germline V lookup: CDR1 WNHNN, CDR2 SYGVQD (reference sequence). The ends were cut back, 3 bases at V and 5 bases at J, with 7 bases in the middle. CDR3 protein: CASSDQGNEKLFF. CDR3 coding DNA: TGCGCCAGCAGTGATCAGGGAAATGAAAAACTGTTTTTT.

The chain is built from TRBV28 and TRBJ1-5; 9 bases map to TRBD1. The V and J ends lost 5 bases and 1 base, in that order; junction bases with no gene match: 18. The CDR3 consists of 20 residues. CDR1 and CDR2 (germline): MDHEN, SYDVKM. The CDR3 spells CASSLIAGTGTINSNQPQHF. The CDR3 DNA reads as TGTGCCAGCAGTCTAATCGCCGGGACAGGGACCATTAACAGCAATCAGCCCCAGCATTTT.

The chain carries TRBV5-8 and TRBJ2-2, with 8 positions matching TRBD1. The germline gives CDR1 SGHTS, CDR2 YDEGEE. The V gene end was trimmed by 6 bases and the J gene end by 4 bases; junction bases not matched to a gene: 8. The CDR3 totals 15 residues. The CDR3 DNA follows: TGTGCCAGCACCAAAGACAGGGGAGGCACCGGGGAGCTGTTTTTT. It is translated as CASTKDRGGTGELFF.

The chain uses TRBV7-9 and TRBJ1-2; 8 bases are shared with TRBD1. Germline V gene data show CDR1 as SEHNR and CDR2 as FQNEAQ (reference sequence). CDR3 length equals 15 residues. Trimming cost V 7 bases and J 8 bases; bases outside gene matches: 15. This CDR3 reads CASNKSGQGGGGYTF. Here the CDR3 DNA reads TGTGCCAGCAATAAATCCGGACAGGGAGGTGGAGGCTACACCTTC.

The J gene is TRBJ1-2, the V gene TRBV5-1; TRBD1 matches 7 bases. Per the germline V gene, CDR1 is SGHRS and CDR2 is YFSETQ. The CDR3 sequence is 14 residues long. V lost 5 bases and J lost 6; bases outside the gene matches: 10. Here the CDR3 reads CASRTGDPSDGYTF. The DNA of the CDR3 is TGCGCCAGCAGAACAGGGGATCCCTCGGATGGCTACACCTTC.

The V gene is TRBV7-9, the J gene TRBJ1-1, with no clear D. Trimming stripped 5 bases from V and 4 bases from J, with 11 bases between. Germline V gives CDR1 SEHNR, CDR2 FQNEAQ (reference sequence). This CDR3 region has 13 residues. The DNA for the CDR3 is TGTGCCAGCAGCGGCGGCTCTACCACTGAAGCTTTCTTT. Translated, it gives CASSGGSTTEAFF.

The rearrangement uses TRBV6-1 and TRBJ1-4; D is unresolved. CDR1 is MNHNS and CDR2 is SASEGT in the germline V gene. The CDR3 runs 13 residues. V was clipped by 0 bases and J by 8 bases, with 7 bases between them. CDR3: CASSEAVSEKLFF. CDR3 coding DNA: TGTGCCAGCAGTGAAGCCGTCTCCGAAAAACTGTTTTTT.

The J gene is TRBJ2-3, the V gene TRBV2, with 7 bases that match TRBD2. J was trimmed by 4 bases and V by 10 bases; bases with no gene match: 11. Per germline, CDR1 SNHLY and CDR2 FYNNEI. This CDR3 contains 14 residues. The CDR3 nucleotides read TGTGCCACCCCTTCTCGGGAGGCCTCAGATACGCAGTATTTT. The encoded protein is CATPSREASDTQYF.

This clone was detected many times. The V and J genes are TRBV24-1 and TRBJ2-7; D perhaps matches TRBD2 (6 bases). Germline lookup yields CDR1 KGHDR and CDR2 SFDVKD. Between the trimmed V and J ends, which lost 5 bases and 6 bases, there was a span of 7 bases. This CDR3 contains 11 residues. Written as DNA, the CDR3 is TGTGCCACCAGTGCCGGGGGCGAGCAGTACTTC. The encoded protein is CATSAGGEQYF.

The chain recombines TRBV7-3 with TRBJ1-2, with 7 bases that match TRBD1. Looked up from germline, CDR1 is SGHTA and CDR2 is FQGTGA. With V trimmed by 5 bases and J by 6 bases, 9 bases remained unmatched. This CDR3 has 14 residues. The chain's CDR3 is CASSPGNRGHGYTF. The CDR3 DNA follows: TGTGCCAGCAGCCCCGGCAACAGGGGTCATGGCTACACCTTC.

V usage is TRBV7-2 and J usage is TRBJ2-7; possibly TRBD2 for D (5 bases). V lost 1 base and J 7 bases, leaving 14 bases between the germline ends. This CDR3 is 14 amino acids long. Germline CDR1 reads SGHTA; CDR2 reads FQGNSA. The CDR3 sequence is CASSLDGGLGEQYF. CDR3 sequence (DNA): TGTGCCAGCAGCTTAGATGGAGGTTTAGGGGAGCAGTACTTC.

The rearrangement joins TRBV19 to TRBJ1-5, with 10 bases that match TRBD1. The junction had 3 bases not matched to a gene; V was cut back by 7 bases and J by 6 bases. The CDR3 is 13 amino acids. Germline V lookup: CDR1 LNHDA, CDR2 SQIVND (reference sequence). This CDR3 reads CASKDRGGQPQHF. The CDR3 DNA reads as TGTGCCAGTAAGGACAGGGGGGGTCAGCCCCAGCATTTT. Full variable domain (outside the CDR3, taken from reference TRBV19 and TRBJ1-5): DGGITQSPKYLFRKEGQNVTLSCEQNLNHDAMYWYRQDPGQGLRLIYYSQIVNDFQKGDIAEGYSVSREKKESFPLTVTSAQKNPTAFYLCASKDRGGQPQHFGDGTRLSIL.

The chain links TRBV4-1 to TRBJ2-7, with 9 bases that match TRBD1. This CDR3 has 15 residues. Germline assignment: CDR1 MGHRA and CDR2 YSYEKL. Germline trimming cut 3 bases from V and 4 bases from J; bases unmatched to any gene: 7. The CDR3 bases are TGCGCCAGCAGCCACACCGGGACAGGGAGTTACGAGCAGTACTTC. This sequence encodes CASSHTGTGSYEQYF.

This chain links TRBV10-3 with TRBJ2-3; D is possibly TRBD1 (5 bases). The CDR3 has 14 amino acids. CDR1 and CDR2 (germline): ENHRY, SYGVKD. The V gene lost 0 bases and the J gene lost 4 bases, with 8 bases spanning the gap. The CDR3 nucleotides are TGTGCCATCAGTGAGTCGATCAGGGCAGATACGCAGTATTTT. Its translation is CAISESIRADTQYF.

The V call is TRBV5-1, the J call TRBJ2-7; no clear D gene. CDR1 and CDR2 (germline): SGHRS, YFSETQ. This CDR3 contains 14 residues. V was trimmed by 0 bases and J by 5 bases, leaving 12 bases between them. The CDR3 reads CASSLVQFLDEQYF. In DNA, the CDR3 is TGCGCCAGCAGCTTGGTCCAGTTTCTGGACGAGCAGTACTTC.

This rearrangement joins TRBV2 to TRBJ2-5; D perhaps matches TRBD1 (7 bases). V was trimmed by 4 bases and J by 1 base, leaving 19 bases between them. Germline V gives CDR1 SNHLY, CDR2 FYNNEI. The CDR3 loop spans 17 amino acids. The CDR3 DNA reads TGTGCCAGCAGTGCCCGGTCAGGGGGAGGAACCCAAGAGACCCAGTACTTC. The encoded protein is CASSARSGGGTQETQYF.

J is TRBJ2-3 and V is TRBV9; 9 nucleotides line up with TRBD2. The CDR3 is 15 residues long. CDR1 SGDLS and CDR2 YYNGEE come from the germline V gene. With V trimmed by 1 base and J by 4 bases, 4 bases remained unmatched. The CDR3 spells CASSVNSGRSDTQYF. The CDR3 DNA follows: TGTGCCAGCAGCGTAAATAGCGGGAGATCAGATACGCAGTATTTT. Combining the CDR3 with reference TRBV9 and TRBJ2-3 gives the whole variable domain DSGVTQTPKHLITATGQRVTLRCSPRSGDLSVYWYQQSLDQGLQFLIQYYNGEERAKGNILERFSAQQFPDLHSELNLSSLELGDSALYFCASSVNSGRSDTQYFGPGTRLTVL.